Following are 17 T cell receptor beta chains from one sample sequenced in a study of blood T cell repertoires in COVID-19. The table came from immunoSEQ multiplex PCR; TCRdb's copy has only in-frame clones and leaves some out. The sample consists of around 200,000 clones, approximately 86% of them appearing once. The sample was PBMCs or T cells enriched from blood (not recorded which). The receptors were gathered from a woman in her 30s who had been exposed to COVID-19.

This clone was seen a few times. The gene calls are TRBV5-1 and TRBJ1-6, with a possible D match to TRBD1 (6 bases). Germline CDR1 reads SGHRS; CDR2 reads YFSETQ. V was clipped by 4 bases and J by 3 bases, with 14 bases between them. The CDR3 is 16 amino acids. The CDR3 spells CASSRDRQVYNSPLHF. The CDR3, as DNA: TGCGCCAGCAGCAGGGACCGACAGGTCTATAATTCACCCCTCCACTTT. Complete variable domain (other parts from reference TRBV5-1 and TRBJ1-6): KAGVTQTPRYLIKTRGQQVTLSCSPISGHRSVSWYQQTPGQGLQFLFEYFSETQRNKGNFPGRFSGRQFSNSRSEMNVSTLELGDSALYLCASSRDRQVYNSPLHFGNGTRLTVT.

This chain links TRBV5-5 with TRBJ2-7, with 7 bases that match TRBD2. J gave up 1 base and V 6 bases, and 10 bases lay outside the gene matches. Germline CDR1 and CDR2: SGHKS and YYEKEE (reference sequence). The CDR3 covers 15 residues. The CDR3 DNA reads as TGTGCCAGCAACGGGGACTACCTTCGATCCTACGAGCAGTACTTC. It translates to CASNGDYLRSYEQYF.

The gene calls are TRBV3-1 (or the pseudogene TRBV3-2) and TRBJ2-7; 8 nucleotides line up with TRBD2. CDR1 is LGHDT and CDR2 is YNNKEL in the germline V gene (reference sequence). The CDR3 covers 14 residues. V lost 1 base and J lost 7; bases outside the gene matches: 6. The CDR3 protein is CASSQASGGREQYF. The CDR3 bases are TGTGCCAGCAGCCAAGCGTCGGGGGGGAGGGAGCAGTACTTC.

The chain combines TRBV27 with TRBJ2-2; possible D gene TRBD1, 6 bases. Between the trimmed V and J ends, which lost 8 bases and 6 bases, there was a span of 19 bases. Germline-derived CDR1 and CDR2 are MNHEY and SMNVEV (reference sequence). This CDR3 is built from 15 residues. The CDR3, as DNA: TGTGCCAGCTCCCCGTCTTTGACAGGACCCGGGGAGCTGTTTTTT. The encoded protein is CASSPSLTGPGELFF.

This chain connects TRBV21-1 to TRBJ2-1; the DNA was not used to check the table's D call, TRBD2. TRBV21-1 is marked as a pseudogene. This CDR3 region has 21 residues. Written as DNA, the CDR3 is TGTGCCAGCAGCATCCCTCAAGGAGGTACTAGCTCGCCGGGGGTGTGGAATGAGCAGTTCTTC. Protein product: CASSIPQGGTSSPGVWNEQFF.

This clone was detected a few times. V gene TRBV11-2 combines with J gene TRBJ1-1, with D possibly TRBD1 on 5 matching bases. Germline V lookup: CDR1 SGHAT, CDR2 FQNNGV. V was trimmed by 5 bases and J by 5 bases, leaving 18 bases between them. The length of the CDR3 is 15 residues. Here the CDR3 DNA reads TGTGCCAGCAGCCCCAGGCGGGGGGGATGGACTGAAGCTTTCTTT. The encoded protein is CASSPRRGGWTEAFF.

The rearrangement links TRBV3-1 (or the pseudogene TRBV3-2) to TRBJ2-7, with D hard to call. Germline V gives CDR1 LGHDT, CDR2 YNNKEL (reference sequence). CDR3 length equals 13 residues. Trimming stripped 3 bases from V and 0 bases from J, with 6 bases between. In nucleotides, the CDR3 is TGTGCCAGCAGCCATCCCAGCTCCTACGAGCAGTACTTC. Amino acid sequence: CASSHPSSYEQYF.

Notes on this clone: Other DNA variants within this sample encode the same CDR3. The genes are TRBV9 and TRBJ2-1, with TRBD2 matching over 15 bases. Germline CDR1 reads SGDLS; CDR2 reads YYNGEE. The CDR3 loop spans 19 amino acids. Trimming removed 4 bases from V and 0 bases from J; junction bases left unmatched: 8. The CDR3 sequence: CASSPGTSGGRGSYNEQFF. The CDR3 DNA is TGTGCCAGCAGCCCAGGGACTAGCGGGGGGCGGGGCTCCTACAATGAGCAGTTCTTC. Together with reference TRBV9 and TRBJ2-1, the CDR3 gives the full variable domain: DSGVTQTPKHLITATGQRVTLRCSPRSGDLSVYWYQQSLDQGLQFLIQYYNGEERAKGNILERFSAQQFPDLHSELNLSSLELGDSALYFCASSPGTSGGRGSYNEQFFGPGTRLTVL.

The CDR3 bases are TGTGCCAGCAGCTTAAGGACGGGGGACGTCGACACTGAAGCTTTCTTT. Translating it yields CASSLRTGDVDTEAFF. The genes are TRBV13 and TRBJ1-1, with TRBD1 as a possible D gene (5 bases). The CDR3 runs to 16 residues. The ends were cut back, 2 bases at V and 3 bases at J, with 16 bases in the middle. Germline CDR1 reads PRHDT; CDR2 reads FYEKMQ (reference sequence).

This sequence joins TRBV7-6 and TRBJ1-2; 8 bases are shared with TRBD1. Germline loops: CDR1 SGHVS, CDR2 FNYEAQ. V lost 1 base and J lost 4; bases outside the gene matches: 8. The CDR3 covers 16 residues. The CDR3 reads CASSLVAQGASYGYTF. In DNA form, the CDR3 reads TGTGCCAGCAGCTTAGTGGCGCAGGGGGCGAGCTATGGCTACACCTTC.

The rearrangement uses TRBV10-3 and TRBJ2-1; 10 nucleotides agree with TRBD2. CDR1 and CDR2 (germline): ENHRY, SYGVKD. CDR3 length: 16 amino acids. J lost 9 bases, V lost 0 bases, and 8 bases had no gene match. CDR3 sequence (DNA): TGTGCCATCAGTGAGTCGATAGCGGGGGGATCGGTTGAGCAGTTCTTC. Residues: CAISESIAGGSVEQFF.

Remarks on this clone: The same CDR3 is also encoded by other DNA sequences in this sample. The chain carries TRBV30 and TRBJ1-1; D remains ambiguous. The germline V and J ends were trimmed by 2 bases and 0 bases, with 4 bases remaining between them. The germline V gene encodes CDR1 GTSNPN and CDR2 SVGIG (reference sequence). This CDR3 has 12 residues. CDR3 loop: CAWSIMNTEAFF. Here the CDR3 DNA reads TGTGCCTGGAGTATTATGAACACTGAAGCTTTCTTT.

The chain employs TRBV4-1 and TRBJ2-5, with 7 bases matching TRBD2. This CDR3 region has 18 residues. Germline V lookup: CDR1 MGHRA, CDR2 YSYEKL. J lost 1 base, V lost 4 bases, and 15 bases had no gene match. The CDR3 coding sequence is TGCGCCAGCAGCCCCCTGAGCGGGGAATCCCACATCCAAGAGACCCAGTACTTC. Its translation: CASSPLSGESHIQETQYF.

Details on this clone: Germline is not matched at one junction end, which may reflect a read error. The genes are TRBV7-2 and TRBJ2-4, with TRBD1 matching over 10 bases. CDR3 length: 14 amino acids. CDR1 is SGHTA, CDR2 FQGNSA, per germline. In DNA form, the CDR3 reads TGTGCCAGCAGCTTGGGGACAGGGGCCCCTCGGTGGAACTTC. It specifies CASSLGTGAPRWNF. Filled out from reference TRBV7-2 and TRBJ2-4, the complete variable domain reads GAGVSQSPSNKVTEKGKDVELRCDPISGHTALYWYRQSLGQGLEFLIYFQGNSAPDKSGLPSDRFSAERTGGSVSTLTIQRTQQEDSAVYLCASSLGTGAPRWNFGAGTRLSVL.

V usage is TRBV10-1 and J usage is TRBJ1-1, with D unclear. The germline gives CDR1 WNHNN, CDR2 SYGVQD (reference sequence). Trimming took off 5 bases at V and 3 bases at J, with 10 bases between the two ends. This CDR3 contains 13 residues. In DNA form, the CDR3 reads TGCGCCAGCAGTAGGGAGTGGGACACTGAAGCTTTCTTT. It yields the protein CASSREWDTEAFF.

The chain combines TRBV12-3 or TRBV12-4 with TRBJ2-3; no clear D. This CDR3 has 11 residues. Trimming pared 3 bases from V and 6 bases from J, leaving 4 bases between. CDR3 in DNA: TGTGCCAGCAGTTTCTACGATACGCAGTATTTT. It encodes CASSFYDTQYF.

This clone was seen only once. The rearrangement uses TRBV7-9 and TRBJ1-5; D is unresolved. This CDR3 spans 13 amino acids. The ends were cut back, 3 bases at V and 4 bases at J, with 7 bases in the middle. Germline-derived CDR1 and CDR2 are SEHNR and FQNEAQ (reference sequence). Written as DNA, the CDR3 is TGTGCCAGCAGCTTTTCCGAGAATCAGCCCCAGCATTTT. Translated, it gives CASSFSENQPQHF.